The sequence of this T cell receptor beta chain was determined in a study of T-cell memory formation after mild COVID-19. The table lists this clonotype with a few counts. TCRdb analysed the 5' RACE reads with MiXCR anew, one entry per CDR3 protein. The sample carries around 300,000 distinct CDR3 sequences, more than 13% recorded once. The sequenced sample was PBMCs or a T cell subset sorted from them (not recorded which). The sequence was collected from a man aged 18 to 29 who had mild COVID-19 (a few samples of this study predate the infection). Cell type and time point are not known.

The CDR3: CASMAANTEAFF. The CDR3 DNA sequence: TGTGCCAGCATGGCAGCGAACACTGAAGCTTTCTTT. The V and J genes are TRBV25-1 and TRBJ1-1; no reliable D call. The germline V gene has CDR1 MGHDK and CDR2 SYGVNS. V lost 7 bases to trimming and J lost 1 base, with 7 bases between them. This CDR3 comprises 12 residues. Looking up the rest from reference TRBV25-1 and TRBJ1-1 gives the full variable domain: EADIYQTPRYLVIGTGKKITLECSQTMGHDKMYWYQQDPGMELHLIHYSYGVNSTEKGDLSSESTVSRIRTEHFPLTLESARPSHTSQYLCASMAANTEAFFGQGTRLTVV.